Listed below are T cell receptor beta chains from one sample, sequenced in a study of cytomegalovirus exposure and HLA in healthy donors. Here immunoSEQ multiplex PCR was the method, and the copy in TCRdb shows in-frame clones only, minus some. This sample contains fewer than 40,000 clones. The sequenced sample was PBMCs. The receptors were sampled from a woman in her forties in good health and CMV-seropositive. The CDR3 runs from the conserved cysteine through the conserved F or W. The D gene is left open where the match is weak.

TRBJ2-3	TRBD2	TRBV5-1	TGCGCCAGCAGCTTGGTGCTAGCGGGCACTCAAGATACGCAGTATTTT	CASSLVLAGTQDTQYF
TRBJ2-7	-	TRBV6-5	TGTGCCAGCAAGGGAGTGTCCCCCCACGAGCAGTACTTC	CASKGVSPHEQYF
TRBJ1-2	TRBD1	TRBV5-1	TGCGCCAGCAGCGGGACAGACTATGGCTACACCTTC	CASSGTDYGYTF
TRBJ2-3	TRBD2	TRBV28	TGTGCCAGCAACTTACTAGCGGGAGGGCCAACCGACACAGATACGCAGTATTTT	CASNLLAGGPTDTDTQYF
TRBJ1-1	TRBD1	TRBV10-3	TGTGCCATCAGCAGCCAGACAGGGGCGAAGAACACTGAAGCTTTCTTT	CAISSQTGAKNTEAFF
TRBJ2-2	TRBD1	TRBV6-4	TGTGCCAGCAGTCCGACAGGGGGCACCGGGGAGCTGTTTTTT	CASSPTGGTGELFF
TRBJ1-1	-	TRBV7-9	TGTGCCAGCAGTTTCGGGGGGAACACTGAAGCTTTCTTT	CASSFGGNTEAFF
TRBJ2-1	-	TRBV2	TGTGCCAGCAGACAGGAGAACAATGAGCAGTTCTTC	CASRQENNEQFF
TRBJ1-6	-	TRBV18	TGTGCCAGCAACGCGGGGGCAGGTTCACCCCTCCACTTT	CASNAGAGSPLHF
TRBJ1-5	TRBD1	TRBV28	TGTGCCAGCAGTCCCGGGACAGGGAATCAGCCCCAGCATTTT	CASSPGTGNQPQHF
TRBJ1-5	-	TRBV5-1	TGCGCCAGCAGCTTGGCGGGCAATCAGCCCCAGCATTTT	CASSLAGNQPQHF